One sample yielded the 18 T cell receptor beta chains listed below, sequenced in a study of blood T cells in healthy people across ages (dated by TCRdb to the mid-2010s). Libraries were constructed by 5' RACE. The sequencing machine was an Illumina HiSeq 2500. A second PCR of roughly 6 to 11 cycles was performed with a sample-barcoded 5' primer and a J-beta primer mix. TCRdb cleaned the public reads at Q25 with fastp, built clones with MiXCR and kept in-frame beta chains. A single entry per CDR3 protein holds the most common genes and DNA from its merged rows. The sample table records approximately 670,000 distinct CDR3 sequences; roughly 41% of these occur just once. The ten top clones hold about 32% of the sample. Sequencing used blood. Receptors originate from an elderly man in good health.

This CDR3 reads CSALWDRGYNEQFF. In DNA, the CDR3 is TGCAGTGCTCTGTGGGACAGGGGGTACAATGAGCAGTTCTTC. This chain links TRBV20-1 with TRBJ2-1; TRBD1 aligns across 11 bases. The CDR3 covers 14 residues. J gave up 4 bases and V 5 bases, and 4 bases lay outside the gene matches. Germline V gene data show CDR1 as DFQATT and CDR2 as SNEGSKA (reference sequence).

This clonotype has just a few counts. A read error is possible here, since a much larger clone lies one base away. V usage is TRBV2 and J usage is TRBJ2-3, with unresolved D. The V gene lost 6 bases and the J gene lost 7 bases, with 11 bases spanning the gap. The germline V gene has CDR1 SNHLY and CDR2 FYNNEI. The CDR3 spans 12 residues. The CDR3 DNA follows: TGTGCCAGCAGGGCTGCGCGGAATACGCAGTATTTT. This encodes CASRAARNTQYF.

The J gene is TRBJ1-2, the V gene TRBV30, with D tentatively TRBD1 (6 bases). There are 15 residues in the CDR3. Germline V gene lookup returns CDR1 GTSNPN and CDR2 SVGIG (reference sequence). V lost 4 bases to trimming and J lost 5 bases, with 20 bases between them. CDR3 coding DNA: TGTGCCTGGATGGGAAAGGGGCCAGGGGTATATGGCTACACCTTC. Translated, it gives CAWMGKGPGVYGYTF.

The genes are TRBV25-1 and TRBJ1-6, with D possibly matching TRBD1 (6 bases). Germline V lookup: CDR1 MGHDK, CDR2 SYGVNS. The CDR3 has 12 amino acids. The ends were cut back, 6 bases at V and 12 bases at J, with 12 bases in the middle. The CDR3: CASRTGLQPLHF. For the CDR3, the DNA is TGTGCCAGCAGGACAGGCCTGCAACCCCTCCACTTT.

On this clonotype: This may be a read error: a much more frequent sequence differs by one nucleotide. This sequence joins TRBV27 and TRBJ2-7; 8 bases map to TRBD2. With 4 bases clipped from V and 1 base from J, the junction kept 12 bases outside the gene matches. The V gene's germline CDR1 is MNHEY and CDR2 SMNVEV (reference sequence). This CDR3 region has 17 residues. CDR3 protein: CASSSSSPGTSSYEQYF. CDR3 DNA: TGTGCCAGCAGTTCCTCCTCACCCGGGACTAGTTCCTACGAGCAGTACTTC.

This clonotype was seen only a few times. The J gene is TRBJ2-5, the V gene TRBV11-2, with 9 bases identical to TRBD2. CDR3 size: 12 residues. Trimming at V came to 6 bases and at J to 12 bases, leaving 8 bases not matched to a gene. Germline CDR1 SGHAT, CDR2 FQNNGV. The CDR3 here is CASRQVAGVEYF. CDR3 coding DNA: TGTGCCAGCAGGCAAGTAGCGGGAGTGGAGTACTTC.

This chain connects TRBV18 to TRBJ2-7; maybe TRBD1 (5 bases). V lost 0 bases and J lost 3, with 12 bases in between. CDR3 length equals 15 residues. CDR1 is KGHSH and CDR2 is LQKENI in the germline V gene. In DNA, the CDR3 is TGTGCCAGCTCACCACCGGGGCTGGGGAACTACGAGCAGTACTTC. It yields the protein CASSPPGLGNYEQYF.

CDR3 DNA sequence: TGCAGCGTTGAAGAGGGGAGAAGGCGCACCATATATTTT. It yields the protein CSVEEGRRRTIYF. V and J are TRBV29-1 and TRBJ1-3, with D hard to call. Germline V gene lookup returns CDR1 SQVTM and CDR2 ANQGSEA. The CDR3 length is 13 residues. V was pared by 0 bases and J by 9 bases, with 12 bases between.

A note on this clonotype: A much more abundant neighbour one base away suggests this may be a read error. V and J are TRBV2 and TRBJ1-5, with D tentatively TRBD1 (6 bases). The germline V and J ends were trimmed by 7 bases and 6 bases, with 13 bases remaining between them. CDR1 and CDR2 from the germline V gene are SNHLY and FYNNEI. This CDR3 contains 13 residues. CDR3 nucleotides: TGTGCCAGCATTTGGGGGCTCAGTCAGCCCCAGCATTTT. It translates to CASIWGLSQPQHF.

This clonotype turned up a few times. The CDR3 protein is CSVEWGDTQYF. The CDR3 region has the DNA TGCAGTGTTGAATGGGGAGATACGCAGTATTTT. This sequence joins TRBV20-1 and TRBJ2-3, with D unclear. The CDR3 extends over 11 amino acids. Germline CDR1 is DFQATT and CDR2 is SNEGSKA (reference sequence). V lost 7 bases, J lost 5 bases, and 10 bases lay in between.

This clonotype was seen only a few times. This chain links TRBV12-3 or TRBV12-4 with TRBJ2-5, with D tentatively TRBD1 or TRBD2 (5 bases each). CDR3 length: 14 amino acids. V gave up 4 bases and J gave up 5 bases, with 14 bases separating them. In nucleotides, the CDR3 is TGTGCCAGCAGTTGGGCCGGGGCTGGGGAGACCCAGTACTTC. This sequence encodes CASSWAGAGETQYF.

This clonotype has ten or more counts. The rearrangement uses TRBV21-1 and TRBJ2-7. TRBV21-1 is noted as a pseudogene. This CDR3 region has 10 residues. The DNA of the CDR3 is TGTGCCAGCAGAAACTACGAGCAGTACTTC. Its translation is CASRNYEQYF.

The V call is TRBV7-9, the J call TRBJ1-1; D gene ambiguous. Trimming took off 7 bases at V and 7 bases at J, with 22 bases between the two ends. Looked up from germline, CDR1 is SEHNR and CDR2 is FQNEAQ (reference sequence). The CDR3 contains 15 residues. CDR3 bases: TGTGCCAGCAACCCTGGATCCGTTTCCAACTTTGAAGCTTTCTTT. Translated: CASNPGSVSNFEAFF. Supplemented by reference TRBV7-9 and TRBJ1-1, the full variable domain reads DTGVSQNPRHKITKRGQNVTFRCDPISEHNRLYWYRQTLGQGPEFLTYFQNEAQLEKSRLLSDRFSAERPKGSFSTLEIQRTEQGDSAMYLCASNPGSVSNFEAFFGQGTRLTVV.

V usage is TRBV27 and J usage is TRBJ2-7; D might be TRBD1 (6 bases). The CDR3 totals 13 residues. Looked up from germline, CDR1 is MNHEY and CDR2 is SMNVEV (reference sequence). V gave up 5 bases and J gave up 2 bases, with 10 bases separating them. CDR3 loop: CASSRQVTYEQYF. In nucleotides, the CDR3 is TGTGCCAGCAGTCGACAGGTAACCTACGAGCAGTACTTC.

This chain joins TRBV6-2 or TRBV6-3 and TRBJ1-1, with 7 bases that match TRBD1. There are 15 residues in the CDR3. Germline V CDR1 and CDR2: MNHEY, SVGEGT. V gave up 6 bases and J gave up 2 bases; unmatched junction bases: 9. The CDR3 region is CASSPGGVINTEAFF. The DNA of the CDR3 is TGTGCCAGCAGCCCAGGGGGGGTGATAAACACTGAAGCTTTCTTT.

The count of this clonotype is one. The chain combines TRBV14 with TRBJ1-1; no clear D gene. The CDR3 runs 16 residues. V was cut by 1 base and J by 0 bases, with 12 bases left in between. Germline assignment: CDR1 SGHDN and CDR2 FVKESK. The CDR3 protein is CASSQGVGVMNTEAFF. The CDR3 DNA reads TGTGCCAGCAGCCAAGGTGTCGGGGTAATGAACACTGAAGCTTTCTTT.

This clonotype has a handful of counts. The chain employs TRBV4-3 and TRBJ2-1, with 7 bases fitting TRBD2. This CDR3 is built from 16 residues. J was trimmed by 6 bases and V by 1 base; bases with no gene match: 9. The germline V gene encodes CDR1 LGHNA and CDR2 YSLEER. In nucleotides, the CDR3 is TGCGCCAGCAGCCAAGCCCTCGGAGCGGGACCCAATGAGCAGTTCTTC. It specifies CASSQALGAGPNEQFF.

V is TRBV4-3 and J is TRBJ2-1; D not resolved. Trimming cost V 3 bases and J 0 bases, with 12 bases left between them. This CDR3 comprises 16 residues. The germline V gene has CDR1 LGHNA and CDR2 YSLEER. This chain's CDR3 is CASSQPGVSSYNEQFF. The CDR3 nucleotides read TGCGCCAGCAGCCAGCCAGGAGTGAGCTCCTACAATGAGCAGTTCTTC.